This TCR beta chain derives from a study of T cell responses to AZD1222 COVID-19 vaccine. Points from the study as a whole: Following two doses of AZD1222, Spike-specific TCR breadth and depth rose. Spike was spanned by vaccine-associated CD4 TCRs, which were dominant at 160-218 and 743-854.

Details on this clone: What it recognizes is unknown.

Per germline, CDR1 SGDLS and CDR2 YYNGEE. This CDR3 is built from 17 residues. With V trimmed by 3 bases and J by 2 bases, 11 bases remained unmatched. Produced via immunoSEQ multiplex PCR; TCRdb's table is partial and in-frame only. The sample shows 100,000 to 150,000 clones, about 85% of them seen only once. The source material was peripheral blood, sampled on day 0 of AZD1222 vaccination. The V gene is TRBV9, the J gene TRBJ1-2; 9 bases align to TRBD1. The sequence came from an adult in good health. In DNA form, the CDR3 reads TGTGCCAGCAGCGCTTACTATGGGACAGGGATAAACTATGGCTACACCTTC. It yields the protein CASSAYYGTGINYGYTF.